Below, one T cell receptor (beta chain) is given with its context. Some clones are missing from TCRdb's copy, which holds only in-frame ones; the method was immunoSEQ multiplex PCR. The sample holds over 45,000 clones, about 91% seen once. The data derive from a study of a mutant IDH1 vaccine in newly diagnosed glioma. This CDR3 spans 17 amino acids. In germline, CDR1 is SGHDT, CDR2 YYEEEE. Losses at the gene ends were 4 bases for V and 1 base for J; bases not matched to a gene: 13. Time point reported: baseline, week 1 (first vaccination visit). The treatment denotes: pre-vaccination baseline after standard-of-care therapy.

This sequence originates from a man between 45 and 60 years old with glioma. The starting material was PBMCs, obtained from a glioma patient treated with radiotherapy, temozolomide or both. The rearrangement uses TRBV5-6 and TRBJ2-7; 8 bases fit TRBD1. The CDR3 DNA sequence: TGTGCCAGCAGCCGACAGGGGCGGTCGGTAATATCCTACGAGCAGTACTTC. Its protein product is CASSRQGRSVISYEQYF.